This T cell receptor (beta chain) was identified during a study of shared clonotypes between healthy human individuals. Remarks on this clone: Its antigen is still unknown.

Germline CDR1 reads MNHNY; CDR2 reads SVGAGI (reference sequence). Trimming stripped 8 bases from V and 0 bases from J, with 9 bases between. CDR3 length equals 13 residues. CD45RO-negative CD8 cells positively selected for CCR7 made up the naive population, which excluded terminally differentiated effector memory CD45RA+ cells. Profiled with immunoSEQ multiplex PCR; TCRdb holds only in-frame clones, not every one. In the table there are 800,000 to 950,000 clones, 95% to 97% of which are singletons. The study's findings and limits: It was only blood that was sampled, and tissue repertoires likely differ.

The clonotype comes from a man aged 30 to 39 in good health. The sequenced sample consisted of naive CD8+ T cells sorted from blood. This chain links TRBV6-6 with TRBJ2-3; D is uncertain. CDR3 in DNA: TGTGCCAGCGCCCTCCTCAGCACAGATACGCAGTATTTT. Translated: CASALLSTDTQYF.